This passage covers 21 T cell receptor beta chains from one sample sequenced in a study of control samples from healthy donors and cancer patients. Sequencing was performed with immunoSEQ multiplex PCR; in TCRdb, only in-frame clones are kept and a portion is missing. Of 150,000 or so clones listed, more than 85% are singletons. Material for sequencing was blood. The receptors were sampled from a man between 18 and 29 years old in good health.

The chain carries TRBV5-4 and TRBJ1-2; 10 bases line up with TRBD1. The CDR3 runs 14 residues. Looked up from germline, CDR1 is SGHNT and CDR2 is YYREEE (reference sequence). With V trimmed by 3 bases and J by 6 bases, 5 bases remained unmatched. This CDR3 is CASSWGTGDHGYTF. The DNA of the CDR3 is TGTGCCAGCAGCTGGGGGACAGGGGATCATGGCTACACCTTC.

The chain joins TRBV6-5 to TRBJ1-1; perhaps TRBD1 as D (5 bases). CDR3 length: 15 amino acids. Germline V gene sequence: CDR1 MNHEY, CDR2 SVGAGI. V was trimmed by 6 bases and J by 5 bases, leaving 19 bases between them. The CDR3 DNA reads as TGTGCCAGCAGCTGGAGCGTAGGGGAGGGTACTGAAGCTTTCTTT. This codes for CASSWSVGEGTEAFF.

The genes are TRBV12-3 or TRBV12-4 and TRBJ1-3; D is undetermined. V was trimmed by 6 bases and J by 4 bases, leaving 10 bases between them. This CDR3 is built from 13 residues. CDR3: CASSLGVGNTIYF. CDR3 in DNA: TGTGCCAGCAGCCTCGGGGTAGGAAACACCATATATTTT.

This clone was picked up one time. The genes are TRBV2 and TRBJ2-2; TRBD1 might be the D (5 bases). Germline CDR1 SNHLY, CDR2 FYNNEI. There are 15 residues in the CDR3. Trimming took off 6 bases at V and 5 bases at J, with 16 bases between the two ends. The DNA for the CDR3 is TGTGCCAGCAGGTGGCTTAAGGGGAAAACCGGGGAGCTGTTTTTT. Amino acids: CASRWLKGKTGELFF.

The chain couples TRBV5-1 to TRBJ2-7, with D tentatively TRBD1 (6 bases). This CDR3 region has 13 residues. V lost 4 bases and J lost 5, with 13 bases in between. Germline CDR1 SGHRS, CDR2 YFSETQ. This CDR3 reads CASSPYRADEQYF. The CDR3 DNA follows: TGCGCCAGCAGCCCCTACAGGGCAGACGAGCAGTACTTC.

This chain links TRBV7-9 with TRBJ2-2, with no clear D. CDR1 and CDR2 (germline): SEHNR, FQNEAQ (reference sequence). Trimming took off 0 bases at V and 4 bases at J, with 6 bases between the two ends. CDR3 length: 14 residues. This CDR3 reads CASSLAQTTGELFF. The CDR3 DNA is TGTGCCAGCAGCTTAGCACAGACCACCGGGGAGCTGTTTTTT.

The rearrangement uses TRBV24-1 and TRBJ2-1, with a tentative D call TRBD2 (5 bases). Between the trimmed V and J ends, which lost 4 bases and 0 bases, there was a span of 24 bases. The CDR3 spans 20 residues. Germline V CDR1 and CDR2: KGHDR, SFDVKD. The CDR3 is CATSDPQWRAGPSSYNEQFF. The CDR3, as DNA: TGTGCCACCAGTGACCCCCAGTGGCGGGCCGGCCCAAGCTCCTACAATGAGCAGTTCTTC.

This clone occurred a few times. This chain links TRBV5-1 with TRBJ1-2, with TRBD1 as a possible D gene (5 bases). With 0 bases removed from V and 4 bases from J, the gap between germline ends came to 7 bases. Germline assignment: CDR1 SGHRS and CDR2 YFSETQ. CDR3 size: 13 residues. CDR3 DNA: TGCGCCAGCAGCTTGGCTGACAGCTATGGCTACACCTTC. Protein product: CASSLADSYGYTF.

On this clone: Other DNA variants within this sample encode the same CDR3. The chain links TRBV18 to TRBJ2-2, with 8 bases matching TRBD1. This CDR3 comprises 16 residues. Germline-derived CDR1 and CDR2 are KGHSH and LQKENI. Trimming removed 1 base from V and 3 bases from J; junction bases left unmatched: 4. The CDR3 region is CASSPRQGPDTGELFF. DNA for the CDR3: TGTGCCAGCTCACCACGACAGGGGCCCGACACCGGGGAGCTGTTTTTT.

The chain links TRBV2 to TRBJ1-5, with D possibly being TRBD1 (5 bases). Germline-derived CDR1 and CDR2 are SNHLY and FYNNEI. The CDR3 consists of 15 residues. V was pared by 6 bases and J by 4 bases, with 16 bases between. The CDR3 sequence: CASREGSSPNQPQHF. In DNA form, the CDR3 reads TGTGCCAGCAGGGAGGGGTCATCCCCGAATCAGCCCCAGCATTTT.

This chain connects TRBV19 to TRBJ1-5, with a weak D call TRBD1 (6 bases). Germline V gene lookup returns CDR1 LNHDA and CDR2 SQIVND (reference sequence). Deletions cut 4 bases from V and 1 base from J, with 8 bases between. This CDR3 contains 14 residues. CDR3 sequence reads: CASSTGESNQPQHF. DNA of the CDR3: TGTGCCAGTAGTACAGGGGAAAGCAATCAGCCCCAGCATTTT.

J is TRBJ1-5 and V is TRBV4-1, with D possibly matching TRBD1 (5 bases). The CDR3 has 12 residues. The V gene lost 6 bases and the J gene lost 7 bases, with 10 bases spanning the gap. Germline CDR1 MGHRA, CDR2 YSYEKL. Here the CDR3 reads CASRGEGQPQHF. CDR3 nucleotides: TGCGCCAGCAGGGGGGAGGGGCAGCCCCAGCATTTT.

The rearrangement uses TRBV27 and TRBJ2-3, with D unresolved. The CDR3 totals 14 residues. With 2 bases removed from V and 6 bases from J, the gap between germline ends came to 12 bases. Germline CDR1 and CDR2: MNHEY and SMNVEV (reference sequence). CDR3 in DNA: TGTGCCAGCAGTTTAAAATCATCCCAGGATACGCAGTATTTT. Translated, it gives CASSLKSSQDTQYF.

The CDR3 DNA reads TGTGCCTCTCGCGGGGGTAATAGCAATCAGCCCCAGCATTTT. Translated: CASRGGNSNQPQHF. V and J are TRBV10-3 and TRBJ1-5; D might be TRBD1 (5 bases). Looked up from germline, CDR1 is ENHRY and CDR2 is SYGVKD. The V and J ends lost 11 bases and 0 bases respectively, with 14 bases between them. This CDR3 comprises 14 residues.

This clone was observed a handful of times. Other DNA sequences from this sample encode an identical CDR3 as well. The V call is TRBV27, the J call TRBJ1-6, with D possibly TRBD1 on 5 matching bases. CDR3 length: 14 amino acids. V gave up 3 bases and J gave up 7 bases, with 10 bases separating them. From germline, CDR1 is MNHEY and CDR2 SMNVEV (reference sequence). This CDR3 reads CASSFRGPNSPLHF. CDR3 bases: TGTGCCAGCAGTTTTCGGGGCCCAAATTCACCCCTCCACTTT.

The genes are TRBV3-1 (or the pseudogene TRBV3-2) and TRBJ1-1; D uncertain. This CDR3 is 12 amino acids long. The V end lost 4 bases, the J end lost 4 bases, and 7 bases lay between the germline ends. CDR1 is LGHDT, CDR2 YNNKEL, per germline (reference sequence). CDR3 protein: CASSPVGTEAFF. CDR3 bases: TGTGCCAGCAGCCCTGTAGGCACTGAAGCTTTCTTT.

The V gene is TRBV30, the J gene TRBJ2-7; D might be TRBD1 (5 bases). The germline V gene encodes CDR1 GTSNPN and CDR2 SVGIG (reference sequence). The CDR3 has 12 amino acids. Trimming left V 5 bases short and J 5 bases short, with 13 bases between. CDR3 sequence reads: CAWGATMDEQYF. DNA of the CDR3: TGTGCCTGGGGGGCCACGATGGACGAGCAGTACTTC.

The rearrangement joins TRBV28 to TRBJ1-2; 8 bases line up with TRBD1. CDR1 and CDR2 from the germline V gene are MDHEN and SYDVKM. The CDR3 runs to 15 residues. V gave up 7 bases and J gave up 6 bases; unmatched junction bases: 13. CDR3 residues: CASISPPGGRDGYTF. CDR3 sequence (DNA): TGTGCCAGCATCAGCCCCCCAGGGGGCCGGGATGGCTACACCTTC.

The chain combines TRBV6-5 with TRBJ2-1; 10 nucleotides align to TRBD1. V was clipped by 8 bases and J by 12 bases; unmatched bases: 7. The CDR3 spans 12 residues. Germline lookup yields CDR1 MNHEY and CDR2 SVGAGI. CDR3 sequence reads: CASGTGDGSQFF. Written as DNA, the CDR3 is TGTGCCAGCGGGACAGGGGACGGATCGCAGTTCTTC.

The CDR3 DNA is TGCAGCGTTGGAGCAGGGGCCGGCTACACCTTC. It yields the protein CSVGAGAGYTF. V usage is TRBV29-1 and J usage is TRBJ1-2, with D possibly matching TRBD1 (6 bases). Germline-derived CDR1 and CDR2 are SQVTM and ANQGSEA. The CDR3 extends over 11 amino acids. Trimming left V 4 bases short and J 8 bases short, with 11 bases between.

DNA of the CDR3: TGTGCCAGTAGTATAGGGGGCAGTGGCTACACCTTC. It specifies CASSIGGSGYTF. The rearrangement joins TRBV19 to TRBJ1-2; perhaps TRBD1 as D (5 bases). CDR3 length equals 12 residues. V gave up 1 base and J gave up 7 bases, with 7 bases separating them. From germline, CDR1 is LNHDA and CDR2 SQIVND (reference sequence).